This TCR beta chain was captured by sequencing in a study of cytomegalovirus exposure and HLA in healthy donors. V dropped 3 bases and J dropped 3 bases, with 8 bases sitting between them. From germline, CDR1 is GTSNPN and CDR2 SVGIG (reference sequence). CDR3 size: 12 residues. This clone was counted only a few times. PCR primers comprised 60 Vbeta and 13 Jbeta primers. The method was immunoSEQ multiplex PCR; TCRdb's version includes in-frame clones alone and lacks a portion of them. The sample includes 150,000 to 200,000 clones, about 80% of them seen just once. The chain couples TRBV30 to TRBJ1-1; D perhaps matches TRBD1 (6 bases). Sequences were obtained from PBMCs. The sequence derives from a woman aged 18-35 years in good health and CMV-seropositive. The CDR3 is CAWSTGYTEAFF. The CDR3 nucleotides are TGTGCCTGGAGCACAGGGTACACTGAAGCTTTCTTT.